The present TCR beta chain was sequenced within a study of identical twins (TCRdb year 2016). Describing the broader study: The study deep-sequenced TCR alpha and beta repertoires from monozygotic twins, unrelated adults of various ages and cord blood to test whether fetal clonotypes persist. To rule out contamination, replicate twin experiments were performed at different times with different library preparation protocols.

There are 17 amino acids in the CDR3, from cysteine to phenylalanine inclusive. Only the CDR3 DNA stays, 51 bases, in frame from base 1. V is reduced by 6 bases and J by 0 bases, leaving a spacing of 19 bases between them. Every donor was a healthy Caucasian. Three pairs of female monozygotic twins, all aged roughly 18 to 29 years, made up the twin cohort. Positive isolation kits from Invitrogen were used to isolate CD4+ and CD8+ T cell populations. This clonotype came up once. This receptor's antigen is unknown. It has no much larger one-base neighbor in the sample; base qualities were not kept. Libraries were prepared through 5' RACE. These reads were obtained on an Illumina HiSeq 2000. A universal primer binding site was added through template switching, and the final cDNA carried a unique molecular identifier so that TCR cDNA molecules could be counted accurately. Specific primers in the conserved constant-segment region were used to synthesize first-strand cDNA for the TCR alpha and beta chains. To control for contamination, each cDNA library was double barcoded with a SMART-Mk sample barcode plus Illumina barcodes. TruSeq adapter sequences and Illumina sample barcodes were added in two successive PCR steps. The TCR alpha and beta cDNA libraries were sequenced on the Illumina HiSeq platform using custom primers. Regarding the original processing steps: MiGEC processed the raw reads to extract unique molecular identifiers, while MiXCR was used to determine the CDR3 positions. Recombination models were inferred per individual with the repgenHMM and IGoR tools using an EM algorithm. The tcR package in R was used for shared clonotype analysis, with sharing normalized by the product of cloneset sizes. Out-of-frame nonproductive sequences were analyzed to study raw recombination free of thymic and clonal selection effects. TCRdb itself trimmed the public reads at Q25 with fastp, ran MiXCR and retained productive beta chains. Each CDR3 protein appears once, grouped with its most common genes and DNA. V and J calls and clone size were set by TCRdb, not the authors. The sample table contains around 490,000 distinct CDR3 sequences; only one count was recorded for under 25% of them. 0.48% of the sample is taken by the ten largest.

On the study overall, not on this receptor specifically: Compared with coincidental sharing between unrelated individuals, out-of-frame TCR alpha sequences shared between twins showed an excess of sequences with low generation probability. Recombination models systematically underestimated out-of-frame TCR alpha sharing in monozygotic twins but agreed with sharing between unrelated individuals. Zero-insertion analyses could be partly confounded by invariant T cells such as MAIT and iNKT, though diverse VJ usage argued against such confounding for most clonotypes. Because the same donors could not be followed over many years, conclusions were based on cross-sectional statistical analysis. Fewer insertions were carried by abundant cord blood beta clonotypes; a weaker similar trend was observed in young adult naive repertoires, while no such trend was observed in memory repertoires. A weaker excess of twin sharing was found in beta out-of-frame sequences because the signal-to-noise ratio was lowered by fewer shared sequences.

The data also belong to a second study, concerning yellow fever vaccine responses in identical twins. As described in the second report: The authors reported that the T cell response to vaccination in identical twins appeared partly convergent and partly personalized. The study precisely tracked vaccine-responding T cell clones in identical twins.

This sequence uses TRBV12-3 or TRBV12-4 and TRBJ2-3; the D gene is unclear. Sequencing was carried out using CD4+ T cells sorted from blood. The TCR comes from a woman between 18 and 30 years old in good health. The DNA sequence is given as TGTGCCAGCAGGGGCAGTAGTTTTCTCTTTAGCACAGATACGCAGTATTTT. This encodes CASRGSSFLFSTDTQYF.